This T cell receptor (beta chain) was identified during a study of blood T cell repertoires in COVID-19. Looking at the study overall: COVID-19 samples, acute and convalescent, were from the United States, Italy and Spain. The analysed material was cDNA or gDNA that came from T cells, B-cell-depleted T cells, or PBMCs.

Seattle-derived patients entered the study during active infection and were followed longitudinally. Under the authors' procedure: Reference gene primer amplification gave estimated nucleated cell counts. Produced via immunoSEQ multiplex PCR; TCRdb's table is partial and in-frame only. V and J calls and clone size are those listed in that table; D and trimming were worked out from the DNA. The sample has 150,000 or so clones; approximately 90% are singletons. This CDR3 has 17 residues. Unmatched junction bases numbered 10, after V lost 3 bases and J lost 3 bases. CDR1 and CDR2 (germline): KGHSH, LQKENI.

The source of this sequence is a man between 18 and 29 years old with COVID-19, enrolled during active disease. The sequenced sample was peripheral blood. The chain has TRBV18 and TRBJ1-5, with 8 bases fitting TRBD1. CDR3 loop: CASSPTFPGQVNQPQHF. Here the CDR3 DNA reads TGTGCCAGCTCACCTACGTTTCCGGGACAGGTCAATCAGCCCCAGCATTTT.